The next 12 T cell receptor beta chains were all read from a single sample in a study of OX40 agonist ivuxolimab in advanced cancers. Profiled with immunoSEQ multiplex PCR; TCRdb holds only in-frame clones, not every one. The sample lists tens of thousands of clones; 80% to 95% were seen once. The source was CD4+ or CD8+ T cells sorted from blood, collected in a trial of the OX40 agonist ivuxolimab. These receptors all stem from an adult with an advanced solid tumor such as melanoma, head and neck, liver or kidney cancer.

V usage is TRBV6-1 and J usage is TRBJ2-1; D unclear. CDR1 and CDR2 from the germline V gene are MNHNS and SASEGT. The CDR3 length is 15 residues. Trimming removed 2 bases from V and 2 bases from J, with 10 bases in between. The CDR3 region is CASSEFERPYNEQFF. The CDR3 DNA sequence: TGTGCCAGCAGTGAATTCGAGCGACCCTACAATGAGCAGTTCTTC.

The chain is built from TRBV6-1 and TRBJ1-5; D might be TRBD1 (5 bases). Looked up from germline, CDR1 is MNHNS and CDR2 is SASEGT. Trimming took 6 bases from V and 2 from J, leaving 11 bases between them. The CDR3 loop spans 14 amino acids. CDR3 region: CASRVGPGNQPQHF. The CDR3 DNA reads TGTGCCAGCAGGGTGGGACCGGGCAATCAGCCCCAGCATTTT.

The chain recombines TRBV7-2 with TRBJ1-1; 7 positions match TRBD1. CDR1 SGHTA and CDR2 FQGNSA come from the germline V gene. This CDR3 region has 16 residues. J lost 0 bases, V lost 5 bases, and 9 bases had no gene match. The CDR3 here is CASSTQPTGLNTEAFF. CDR3 bases: TGTGCCAGCAGCACCCAGCCGACAGGGCTGAACACTGAAGCTTTCTTT. The whole variable domain, filled in from reference TRBV7-2 and TRBJ1-1, reads GAGVSQSPSNKVTEKGKDVELRCDPISGHTALYWYRQSLGQGLEFLIYFQGNSAPDKSGLPSDRFSAERTGGSVSTLTIQRTQQEDSAVYLCASSTQPTGLNTEAFFGQGTRLTVV.

The chain carries TRBV30 and TRBJ2-7; D remains ambiguous. Trimming removed 0 bases at V and 4 bases at J, with 7 bases between. The germline V gene encodes CDR1 GTSNPN and CDR2 SVGIG (reference sequence). The CDR3 loop spans 12 amino acids. This CDR3 is CAWSVQGYEQYF. CDR3 nucleotides: TGTGCCTGGAGTGTACAAGGGTACGAGCAGTACTTC.

The rearrangement joins TRBV7-9 to TRBJ1-2; tentatively, D is TRBD1 (6 bases). V was trimmed by 5 bases and J by 3 bases, leaving 16 bases between them. The CDR3 totals 15 residues. The germline V gene has CDR1 SEHNR and CDR2 FQNEAQ (reference sequence). The CDR3 DNA reads TGTGCCAGCAGCCCGCAGGGGCCGCTGGACTATGGCTACACCTTC. This codes for CASSPQGPLDYGYTF.

The CDR3 spells CALQTDYNEQFF. CDR3 nucleotides: TGTGCCTTACAGACAGACTACAATGAGCAGTTCTTC. The V and J genes are TRBV30 and TRBJ2-1; maybe TRBD1 (5 bases). The germline V and J ends were trimmed by 7 bases and 3 bases, with 10 bases remaining between them. The CDR3 extends over 12 amino acids. Germline V CDR1 and CDR2: GTSNPN, SVGIG (reference sequence).

The chain uses TRBV29-1 and TRBJ2-5; D is undetermined. The CDR3 spans 13 residues. Looked up from germline, CDR1 is SQVTM and CDR2 is ANQGSEA. Trimming removed 7 bases from V and 9 bases from J, with 21 bases in between. CDR3 DNA sequence: TGCAGCGCGGGTCGAACCGAGAGCGACGCCCAGTACTTC. This encodes CSAGRTESDAQYF.

This rearrangement joins TRBV5-1 to TRBJ1-6, with no clear D. Germline lookup yields CDR1 SGHRS and CDR2 YFSETQ. Trimming cost V 0 bases and J 9 bases, with 13 bases left between them. This CDR3 region has 15 residues. In DNA, the CDR3 is TGCGCCAGCAGCTTGGGTGGGGAGGCTGGTTCACCCCTCCACTTT. This sequence encodes CASSLGGEAGSPLHF.

This clone was recorded once. This chain connects TRBV7-2 to TRBJ2-5, with TRBD2 identical over 9 bases. Germline trimming cut 5 bases from V and 5 bases from J; bases unmatched to any gene: 15. The germline CDR1 and CDR2 sequences are SGHTA and FQGNSA. The CDR3 contains 17 residues. In nucleotides, the CDR3 is TGTGCCAGCAGCGTCGGCGGGAGGGCCTTAATGTCTGAGACCCAGTACTTC. It translates to CASSVGGRALMSETQYF.

The V and J genes are TRBV2 and TRBJ2-1, with TRBD2 matching over 13 bases. The CDR3 is made up of 14 amino acids. Looked up from germline, CDR1 is SNHLY and CDR2 is FYNNEI. With V trimmed by 10 bases and J by 7 bases, 7 bases remained unmatched. Here the CDR3 DNA reads TGTGCCAAACGACTAGCGGGGGGTGGGAATGAGCAGTTCTTC. Residues: CAKRLAGGGNEQFF.

This chain joins TRBV4-2 and TRBJ2-2; 15 bases are a match to TRBD2. Trimming at V came to 9 bases and at J to 5 bases, leaving 7 bases not matched to a gene. CDR1 and CDR2 (germline): LGHNA, YNFKEQ. The CDR3 contains 16 residues. The CDR3 DNA reads TGTGCCAGTGGACTAGCGGGGGGGTTGCTGACCGGGGAGCTGTTTTTT. Its protein is CASGLAGGLLTGELFF.

This chain connects TRBV11-3 to TRBJ2-7, with 11 bases aligning to TRBD1. Germline assignment: CDR1 SGHNT and CDR2 YENEEA. The CDR3 totals 16 residues. The V segment lost 1 base and the J segment 3 bases; nucleotides outside the gene matches: 5. CDR3 nucleotide sequence: TGTGCCAGCAGCTTAGTAGGGACAGGGGGTTTCTACGAGCAGTACTTC. Amino acid sequence: CASSLVGTGGFYEQYF.